This T cell receptor beta chain was identified in a study of blood T cell repertoires in COVID-19. Study background: PBMCs, B-cell-depleted T cells, or T cells provided the cDNA or gDNA that made up the material.

V was shortened by 7 bases and J by 3 bases, with 12 bases between the two germline ends. The CDR3 is 13 amino acids. Per the germline V gene, CDR1 is SQVTM and CDR2 is ANQGSEA. The study assigned cohorts using participant-reported clinical history. Cohort 3 recovered donors had two negative PCRs, clearance, or symptom resolution. Assay: immunoSEQ multiplex PCR; the TCRdb copy retains only in-frame clones and omits some. The table includes around 360,000 clones, roughly 87% detected once. Sequencing was carried out using PBMCs or T cells enriched from blood (not recorded which). The genes are TRBV29-1 and TRBJ2-2; maybe TRBD2 (5 bases). The source is a woman between 25 and 40 years old who had recovered from COVID-19. The CDR3 protein is CSAGGSYTGELFF. The CDR3 DNA follows: TGCAGCGCTGGAGGTTCGTACACCGGGGAGCTGTTTTTT.